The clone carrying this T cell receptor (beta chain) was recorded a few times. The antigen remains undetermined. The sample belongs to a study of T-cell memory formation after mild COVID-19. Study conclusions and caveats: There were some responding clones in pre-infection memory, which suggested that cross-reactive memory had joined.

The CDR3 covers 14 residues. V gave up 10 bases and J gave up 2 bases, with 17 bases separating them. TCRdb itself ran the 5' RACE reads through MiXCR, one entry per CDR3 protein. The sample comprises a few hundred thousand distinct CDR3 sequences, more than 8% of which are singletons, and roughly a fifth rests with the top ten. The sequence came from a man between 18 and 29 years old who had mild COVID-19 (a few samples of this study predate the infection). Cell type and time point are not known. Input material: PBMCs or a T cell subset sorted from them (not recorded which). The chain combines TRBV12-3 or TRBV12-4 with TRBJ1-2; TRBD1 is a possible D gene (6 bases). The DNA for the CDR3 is TGTGCCACTCGGTCGGGAGGGGGGAACTATGGCTACACCTTC. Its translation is CATRSGGGNYGYTF.